This TCR beta chain was documented in a study of cytomegalovirus exposure and HLA in healthy donors. Study background: The approximately 110 validation repertoires used a platform that matched the one used for the roughly 700 first-cohort repertoires, as a later analysis reported.

Points from the study as a whole: Cytomegalovirus-associated TCR beta chains were listed, numbering approximately 150.

Worth noting for this clone: Its cognate antigen is unknown.

Profiling relied on immunoSEQ multiplex PCR, and the TCRdb table lists in-frame clones only, not all of them. This sample has over 200,000 clones; roughly 88% occur once, and the top ten carry over 12%. The clonotype comes from a woman in her thirties in good health and CMV-seropositive. Source material: PBMCs.

The CDR3 protein is CASSLETGKKYNEQFF. For the CDR3, the DNA is TGTGCCAGCAGTTTAGAGACAGGGAAAAAATACAATGAGCAGTTCTTC. The rearrangement uses TRBV27 and TRBJ2-1; 7 bases line up with TRBD1. This CDR3 is built from 16 residues. The germline V gene has CDR1 MNHEY and CDR2 SMNVEV (reference sequence). The V gene end was trimmed by 2 bases and the J gene end by 4 bases; junction bases not matched to a gene: 8.